This entry lists 27 T cell receptor beta chains sequenced from one sample in a study of T cell responses to AZD1222 COVID-19 vaccine. Some clones are missing from TCRdb's copy, which holds only in-frame ones; the method was immunoSEQ multiplex PCR. The table records under 150,000 clones, roughly 85% of them present only once. Sequenced material: peripheral blood, taken 28 days after the second dose of the MenACWY control vaccine. These receptors all stem from an adult who received the MenACWY meningococcal vaccine as a control.

This clone was counted a few times. This chain links TRBV11-2 with TRBJ1-2, with D possibly matching TRBD1 (5 bases). This CDR3 comprises 15 residues. The germline V gene has CDR1 SGHAT and CDR2 FQNNGV. Trimming pared 5 bases from V and 10 bases from J, leaving 23 bases between. Here the CDR3 DNA reads TGTGCCAGCAGCCCTGGGTCAGGTGATGGGGGGTTCTACACCTTC. This sequence encodes CASSPGSGDGGFYTF.

The rearrangement uses TRBV7-3 and TRBJ1-3, with unresolved D. Trimming shortened V by 5 bases and J by 4 bases, and 9 bases separated the two germline ends. This CDR3 region has 13 residues. Per germline, CDR1 SGHTA and CDR2 FQGTGA. For the CDR3, the DNA is TGTGCCAGCAGCCAGACCAGGGGAAACACCATATATTTT. Translating it yields CASSQTRGNTIYF.

The chain combines TRBV6-1 with TRBJ2-7; 8 nucleotides align to TRBD1. From germline, CDR1 is MNHNS and CDR2 SASEGT. The CDR3 has 15 residues. The V and J ends lost 1 base and 7 bases, in that order; junction bases with no gene match: 9. The CDR3 region has the DNA TGTGCCAGCAGTGAAGTCAGGGGGCAGTGGGGTGAGCAGTACTTC. This codes for CASSEVRGQWGEQYF.

In DNA form, the CDR3 reads TGTGCCAGCAGCATAGGTTGGTCTTATGGCTACACCTTC. Translated, it gives CASSIGWSYGYTF. The chain has TRBV6-5 and TRBJ1-2, with D unclear. CDR3 size: 13 residues. The germline V gene encodes CDR1 MNHEY and CDR2 SVGAGI. Trimming took off 6 bases at V and 5 bases at J, with 13 bases between the two ends.

The genes are TRBV5-1 and TRBJ1-1; possible D gene TRBD1, 6 bases. CDR1 is SGHRS, CDR2 YFSETQ, per germline. The CDR3 has 15 residues. V lost 0 bases to trimming and J lost 5 bases, with 14 bases between them. Written as DNA, the CDR3 is TGCGCCAGCAGCTTGGTGGCAGGGGTCGAAACTGAAGCTTTCTTT. As protein: CASSLVAGVETEAFF.

V usage is TRBV28 and J usage is TRBJ2-1; 7 nucleotides align to TRBD1. Germline lookup yields CDR1 MDHEN and CDR2 SYDVKM. The trim removed 6 bases at V and 0 bases at J, leaving 5 bases unmatched. The CDR3 runs to 15 residues. CDR3 coding DNA: TGTGCCAGCAGCCCGACAGGGAGCTCCTACAATGAGCAGTTCTTC. It codes for CASSPTGSSYNEQFF. Drawing the rest from reference TRBV28 and TRBJ2-1, the complete variable domain is DVKVTQSSRYLVKRTGEKVFLECVQDMDHENMFWYRQDPGLGLRLIYFSYDVKMKEKGDIPEGYSVSREKKERFSLILESASTNQTSMYLCASSPTGSSYNEQFFGPGTRLTVL.

This clone appeared once. V is TRBV5-1 and J is TRBJ1-2; possible D gene TRBD1, 6 bases. The CDR3 totals 15 residues. Germline values: CDR1 SGHRS, CDR2 YFSETQ. Trimming removed 2 bases at V and 3 bases at J, with 14 bases between. The CDR3 sequence is CASSLRQGNHYGYTF. For the CDR3, the DNA is TGCGCCAGCAGCTTAAGGCAGGGGAACCACTATGGCTACACCTTC.

The rearrangement links TRBV24-1 to TRBJ2-1; D may match TRBD1 or TRBD2 (5 bases each). V was shortened by 4 bases and J by 9 bases, with 21 bases between the two germline ends. CDR1 and CDR2 (germline): KGHDR, SFDVKD. The CDR3 is 16 amino acids. The CDR3: CATSDSGTPVVGEQFF. CDR3 nucleotide sequence: TGTGCCACCAGTGACTCCGGGACCCCGGTAGTTGGTGAGCAGTTCTTC.

CDR3 DNA sequence: TGCGCCAGCAGCTTAGGGACAGCGGAAGATAATTCACCCCTCCACTTT. Its protein product is CASSLGTAEDNSPLHF. J is TRBJ1-6 and V is TRBV5-1, with 7 bases lining up with TRBD1. CDR3 length: 16 amino acids. From germline, CDR1 is SGHRS and CDR2 YFSETQ. V gave up 2 bases and J gave up 5 bases; unmatched junction bases: 7.

This clone was detected only a few times. V gene TRBV3-1 (or the pseudogene TRBV3-2) combines with J gene TRBJ2-5; D remains ambiguous. Between the trimmed V and J ends, which lost 8 bases and 1 base, there was a span of 11 bases. The CDR3 is made up of 13 amino acids. Germline V gene sequence: CDR1 LGHDT, CDR2 YNNKEL (reference sequence). The CDR3 loop reads CASVDILQETQYF. DNA of the CDR3: TGTGCCAGCGTTGACATCCTCCAAGAGACCCAGTACTTC.

The rearrangement links TRBV5-5 to TRBJ1-3; TRBD1 is a possible D gene (5 bases). This CDR3 is 15 amino acids long. CDR1 and CDR2 (germline): SGHKS, YYEKEE (reference sequence). V lost 4 bases, J lost 0 bases, and 11 bases lay in between. CDR3 sequence: CASSPLGGSGNTIYF. The CDR3 nucleotides are TGTGCCAGCAGCCCCCTGGGGGGCTCTGGAAACACCATATATTTT.

This clone was found a few times. V gene TRBV28 combines with J gene TRBJ1-4; no clear D gene. The CDR3 is 12 amino acids. The germline V gene has CDR1 MDHEN and CDR2 SYDVKM. V was clipped by 7 bases and J by 7 bases, with 10 bases between them. CDR3 amino acids: CASTPNSEKLFF. In nucleotides, the CDR3 is TGTGCCAGCACCCCTAATTCTGAAAAACTGTTTTTT. The whole variable domain, filled in from reference TRBV28 and TRBJ1-4, reads DVKVTQSSRYLVKRTGEKVFLECVQDMDHENMFWYRQDPGLGLRLIYFSYDVKMKEKGDIPEGYSVSREKKERFSLILESASTNQTSMYLCASTPNSEKLFFGSGTQLSVL.

The chain is built from TRBV10-1 and TRBJ1-3, with TRBD1 matching 9 bases. The CDR3 covers 19 residues. Per the germline V gene, CDR1 is WNHNN and CDR2 is SYGVQD (reference sequence). V trimming: 8 bases; J trimming: 1 base; junction bases outside the gene matches: 18. The CDR3: CASQDTVRTGEGSGNTIYF. The DNA for the CDR3 is TGCGCCAGCCAGGACACCGTCCGGACAGGGGAAGGTTCTGGAAACACCATATATTTT.

This clone was detected a few times. The genes are TRBV25-1 and TRBJ1-1; possibly TRBD1 for D (5 bases). Trimming shortened V by 2 bases and J by 4 bases, and 14 bases separated the two germline ends. This CDR3 spans 15 amino acids. Germline loops: CDR1 MGHDK, CDR2 SYGVNS. The chain's CDR3 is CASSEVTGESTEAFF. CDR3 nucleotide sequence: TGTGCCAGCAGTGAAGTCACAGGAGAGAGCACTGAAGCTTTCTTT.

The chain carries TRBV5-6 and TRBJ1-2, with 7 bases that match TRBD1. Germline V gene lookup returns CDR1 SGHDT and CDR2 YYEEEE. This CDR3 region has 14 residues. J gave up 2 bases and V 4 bases, and 5 bases lay outside the gene matches. CDR3 loop: CASSLRQGNYGYTF. The CDR3 DNA reads TGTGCCAGCAGCCTACGACAGGGAAACTATGGCTACACCTTC.

This clone was picked up a small number of times. The J gene is TRBJ2-6, the V gene TRBV11-3; D gene ambiguous. The CDR3 runs to 17 residues. Looked up from germline, CDR1 is SGHNT and CDR2 is YENEEA. With 3 bases removed from V and 0 bases from J, the gap between germline ends came to 12 bases. CDR3 DNA: TGTGCCAGCAGCTTCGCCACAGACACCTCTGGGGCCAACGTCCTGACTTTC. Translating it yields CASSFATDTSGANVLTF.

For the CDR3, the DNA is TGCGCCAGCAGAGGACAGGCAACTAATGAAAAACTGTTTTTT. Translation: CASRGQATNEKLFF. The chain combines TRBV5-1 with TRBJ1-4, with 7 positions matching TRBD1. V gave up 5 bases and J gave up 0 bases; unmatched junction bases: 1. The CDR3 is 14 residues long. Germline CDR1 is SGHRS and CDR2 is YFSETQ.

This rearrangement joins TRBV11-3 to TRBJ2-2, with D perhaps given as TRBD1 or TRBD2 (5 bases each). V lost 4 bases, J lost 2 bases, and 20 bases lay in between. The V gene's germline CDR1 is SGHNT and CDR2 YENEEA. The CDR3 length is 18 residues. CDR3 sequence: CASSWTLPGPRNTGELFF. CDR3 bases: TGTGCCAGCAGCTGGACCCTCCCGGGACCCCGTAACACCGGGGAGCTGTTTTTT. The entire variable domain, with the rest obtained from reference TRBV11-3 and TRBJ2-2, is as follows: EAGVVQSPRYKIIEKKQPVAFWCNPISGHNTLYWYLQNLGQGPELLIRYENEEAVDDSQLPKDRFSAERLKGVDSTLKIQPAELGDSAVYLCASSWTLPGPRNTGELFFGEGSRLTVL.

V usage is TRBV6-4 and J usage is TRBJ2-7, with D possibly matching TRBD1 (7 bases). Germline CDR1 and CDR2: MRHNA and SNTAGT. V lost 3 bases, J lost 3 bases, and 24 bases lay in between. The CDR3 is 18 amino acids. CDR3 nucleotides: TGTGCCAGCAGTGAACTGGGTCTATCGACAGGGAGGCTCTACGAGCAGTACGTC. Its protein is CASSELGLSTGRLYEQYV.

The chain joins TRBV6-5 to TRBJ1-5; D is unclear. This CDR3 comprises 12 residues. CDR1 and CDR2 (germline): MNHEY, SVGAGI. Trimming pared 7 bases from V and 2 bases from J, leaving 6 bases between. The CDR3 region is CASTSGNQPQHF. CDR3 DNA sequence: TGTGCCAGCACATCTGGCAATCAGCCCCAGCATTTT.

This chain links TRBV4-1 with TRBJ1-5; unclear D gene. Per the germline V gene, CDR1 is MGHRA and CDR2 is YSYEKL. This CDR3 contains 17 residues. Trimming removed 0 bases at V and 7 bases at J, with 19 bases between. In DNA, the CDR3 is TGCGCCAGCAGCCAAGATAGTGAATCGCAGGTTAACCAGCCCCAGCATTTT. This gives the protein CASSQDSESQVNQPQHF.

The chain joins TRBV27 to TRBJ2-1, with TRBD2 identical over 11 bases. In germline, CDR1 is MNHEY, CDR2 SMNVEV (reference sequence). The CDR3 is 16 residues long. V shed 4 bases and J 8 bases; nucleotides not matched to a gene: 10. In nucleotides, the CDR3 is TGTGCCAGCAGTTCCGAGGGTAGCGGGAGGGGTTATGAGCAGTTCTTC. Protein sequence: CASSSEGSGRGYEQFF.

This clone showed up just a few times. This chain uses TRBV18 with TRBJ2-2; 8 positions agree with TRBD2. V shed 5 bases, J shed 3 bases, and the junction held 5 bases outside the gene matches. In germline, CDR1 is KGHSH, CDR2 LQKENI. The CDR3 consists of 15 residues. The CDR3 here is CASSFGLADTGELFF. The CDR3 DNA reads TGTGCCAGCTCATTCGGACTAGCCGACACCGGGGAGCTGTTTTTT. The full variable domain, with the rest looked up from reference TRBV18 and TRBJ2-2, is NAGVMQNPRHLVRRRGQEARLRCSPMKGHSHVYWYRQLPEEGLKFMVYLQKENIIDESGMPKERFSAEFPKEGPSILRIQQVVRGDSAAYFCASSFGLADTGELFFGEGSRLTVL.

The chain is built from TRBV18 and TRBJ1-1; no firm D call. The germline V gene has CDR1 KGHSH and CDR2 LQKENI. The CDR3 totals 15 residues. Trimming left V 1 base short and J 10 bases short, with 19 bases between. The CDR3 sequence: CASSPLGRLVTGAFF. Written as DNA, the CDR3 is TGTGCCAGCTCACCACTCGGCAGACTCGTGACGGGAGCTTTCTTT. The entire variable domain, with the rest obtained from reference TRBV18 and TRBJ1-1, is as follows: NAGVMQNPRHLVRRRGQEARLRCSPMKGHSHVYWYRQLPEEGLKFMVYLQKENIIDESGMPKERFSAEFPKEGPSILRIQQVVRGDSAAYFCASSPLGRLVTGAFFGQGTRLTVV.

The genes are TRBV4-3 and TRBJ1-3; perhaps TRBD1 as D (5 bases). CDR3 length: 14 residues. Trimming removed 5 bases at V and 6 bases at J, with 14 bases between. The germline V gene encodes CDR1 LGHNA and CDR2 YSLEER. The CDR3 DNA follows: TGCGCCAGCAGCAGGGTCGGAGGGGCAAACACCATATATTTT. Its translation is CASSRVGGANTIYF.

The sample holds one count of this clone. The rearrangement links TRBV11-2 to TRBJ1-6; TRBD1 might be the D (6 bases). The CDR3 is 14 amino acids. Germline V gene data show CDR1 as SGHAT and CDR2 as FQNNGV. The V end was cut by 1 base, the J end by 10 bases, with 11 bases between. The CDR3 bases are TGTGCCAGCAGCTTAGGTTCACAGGGCTCACCCCTCCACTTT. Encoded protein: CASSLGSQGSPLHF.

This clone was recorded once. V and J are TRBV3-1 (or the pseudogene TRBV3-2) and TRBJ1-2; D unclear. The germline gives CDR1 LGHDT, CDR2 YNNKEL (reference sequence). V lost 4 bases to trimming and J lost 3 bases, with 12 bases between them. The CDR3 is 14 amino acids. The CDR3: CASSRANWDYGYTF. The CDR3 DNA sequence: TGTGCCAGCAGCCGGGCCAACTGGGACTATGGCTACACCTTC.